These 32 T cell receptor beta chains came from one sample sequenced in a study of OX40 agonist ivuxolimab in advanced cancers. Produced via immunoSEQ multiplex PCR; TCRdb's table is partial and in-frame only. The table shows roughly 20,000 clones, with 65% to 75% occurring only once. Sample: CD4+ or CD8+ T cells sorted from blood, taken in a trial of the OX40 agonist ivuxolimab. These receptors were collected from an adult with an advanced solid tumor such as melanoma, head and neck, liver or kidney cancer.

The CDR3 is CASSYGTAFPNEQYF. For the CDR3, the DNA is TGTGCCAGCAGCTACGGGACAGCCTTTCCTAACGAGCAGTACTTC. This chain links TRBV7-9 with TRBJ2-7, with 7 bases lining up with TRBD1. V gave up 4 bases and J gave up 5 bases; unmatched junction bases: 11. Germline-derived CDR1 and CDR2 are SEHNR and FQNEAQ (reference sequence). The CDR3 runs to 15 residues. Looking up the rest from reference TRBV7-9 and TRBJ2-7 gives the full variable domain: DTGVSQNPRHKITKRGQNVTFRCDPISEHNRLYWYRQTLGQGPEFLTYFQNEAQLEKSRLLSDRFSAERPKGSFSTLEIQRTEQGDSAMYLCASSYGTAFPNEQYFGPGTRLTVT.

The genes are TRBV7-9 and TRBJ2-7; D might be TRBD1 (6 bases). The CDR3 contains 14 residues. The germline CDR1 and CDR2 sequences are SEHNR and FQNEAQ (reference sequence). The ends were cut back, 3 bases at V and 4 bases at J, with 13 bases in the middle. The DNA of the CDR3 is TGTGCCAGCAGCTTCACGACACAGGGATACGAGCAGTACTTC. Its translation is CASSFTTQGYEQYF. Supplemented by reference TRBV7-9 and TRBJ2-7, the full variable domain reads DTGVSQNPRHKITKRGQNVTFRCDPISEHNRLYWYRQTLGQGPEFLTYFQNEAQLEKSRLLSDRFSAERPKGSFSTLEIQRTEQGDSAMYLCASSFTTQGYEQYFGPGTRLTVT.

This rearrangement joins TRBV9 to TRBJ1-4; unclear D gene. The germline gives CDR1 SGDLS, CDR2 YYNGEE. The V end lost 0 bases, the J end lost 2 bases, and 17 bases lay between the germline ends. The CDR3 contains 18 residues. The CDR3 here is CASSVALDLSGTNEKLFF. Here the CDR3 DNA reads TGTGCCAGCAGCGTAGCCCTCGACCTAAGCGGTACTAATGAAAAACTGTTTTTT.

The rearrangement uses TRBV27 and TRBJ1-2; 9 bases line up with TRBD1. Germline loops: CDR1 MNHEY, CDR2 SMNVEV (reference sequence). The CDR3 runs to 15 residues. Trimming cost V 9 bases and J 1 base; bases outside gene matches: 9. This chain's CDR3 is CASFGTGSSNYGYTF. The DNA of the CDR3 is TGTGCCAGTTTTGGGACAGGGTCCAGTAACTATGGCTACACCTTC.

Points on this clone: Other DNA sequences in the same sample also yield this CDR3. This chain uses TRBV28 with TRBJ2-1; perhaps TRBD1 as D (5 bases). This CDR3 comprises 13 residues. Trimming left V 3 bases short and J 7 bases short, with 10 bases between. Germline V gives CDR1 MDHEN, CDR2 SYDVKM. CDR3 nucleotide sequence: TGTGCCAGCAGTTTGGCAGGGTATAATGAGCAGTTCTTC. Translating it yields CASSLAGYNEQFF.

This clone has only a few counts. CDR3 amino acids: CASSSPDSLTDTQYF. The DNA of the CDR3 is TGTGCCAGCAGCTCCCCGGACAGTCTGACGGATACGCAGTATTTT. The chain carries TRBV7-9 and TRBJ2-3, with a weak D call TRBD1 (6 bases). The CDR3 covers 15 residues. V was trimmed by 4 bases and J by 6 bases, leaving 17 bases between them. Germline V gene sequence: CDR1 SEHNR, CDR2 FQNEAQ (reference sequence).

The chain uses TRBV29-1 and TRBJ2-2; 12 positions agree with TRBD2. V gave up 6 bases and J gave up 0 bases; unmatched junction bases: 8. CDR3 length equals 17 residues. Germline CDR1 and CDR2: SQVTM and ANQGSEA. As DNA, the CDR3 is TGCAGCGTACGACTAGCGGGAGCTAACGCGAACACCGGGGAGCTGTTTTTT. Its translation: CSVRLAGANANTGELFF.

The V call is TRBV7-8, the J call TRBJ2-1; no clear D. V was pared by 3 bases and J by 4 bases, with 13 bases between. Per germline, CDR1 SGHVS and CDR2 FQNEAQ. The CDR3 sequence is 15 residues long. CDR3 protein: CASSLDRSPYNEQFF. Here the CDR3 DNA reads TGTGCCAGCAGCTTGGATCGTTCGCCATACAATGAGCAGTTCTTC. The whole variable domain, filled in from reference TRBV7-8 and TRBJ2-1, reads GAGVSQSPRYKVAKRGQDVALRCDPISGHVSLFWYQQALGQGPEFLTYFQNEAQLDKSGLPSDRFFAERPEGSVSTLKIQRTQQEDSAVYLCASSLDRSPYNEQFFGPGTRLTVL.

This clone showed up just once. This chain links TRBV19 with TRBJ1-1; the match to TRBD1 covers 7 bases. This CDR3 spans 15 amino acids. Germline V gene data show CDR1 as LNHDA and CDR2 as SQIVND (reference sequence). V lost 5 bases to trimming and J lost 7 bases; unmatched junction nucleotides: 13. CDR3 in amino acids: CASSPQGGFVSEAFF. CDR3 coding DNA: TGTGCCAGTAGTCCTCAGGGGGGTTTTGTCAGTGAAGCTTTCTTT. Looking up the rest from reference TRBV19 and TRBJ1-1 gives the full variable domain: DGGITQSPKYLFRKEGQNVTLSCEQNLNHDAMYWYRQDPGQGLRLIYYSQIVNDFQKGDIAEGYSVSREKKESFPLTVTSAQKNPTAFYLCASSPQGGFVSEAFFGQGTRLTVV.

This rearrangement joins TRBV7-9 to TRBJ2-1, with no clear D. The germline V gene encodes CDR1 SEHNR and CDR2 FQNEAQ (reference sequence). This CDR3 comprises 15 residues. Trimming took 7 bases from V and 0 from J, leaving 13 bases between them. The CDR3 here is CASNHLTSSYNEQFF. CDR3 sequence (DNA): TGTGCCAGCAACCACCTGACGAGCTCCTACAATGAGCAGTTCTTC.

The chain carries TRBV5-1 and TRBJ2-7; D remains unclear. The CDR3 contains 15 residues. Germline loops: CDR1 SGHRS, CDR2 YFSETQ. V lost 0 bases and J lost 1, with 11 bases in between. The CDR3 region has the DNA TGCGCCAGCAGCTTGGCCTCCTACATATCCTACGAGCAGTACTTC. Translating gives CASSLASYISYEQYF.

The rearrangement joins TRBV4-2 to TRBJ2-2; D ambiguous. The length of the CDR3 is 12 residues. CDR1 and CDR2 (germline): LGHNA, YNFKEQ. The V and J ends lost 1 base and 5 bases respectively, with 2 bases between them. CDR3 DNA sequence: TGTGCCAGCAGCCAAGTGACCGGGGAGCTGTTTTTT. As protein: CASSQVTGELFF.

This rearrangement joins TRBV28 to TRBJ2-5, with D perhaps assigned TRBD1 or TRBD2 (5 bases each). The germline gives CDR1 MDHEN, CDR2 SYDVKM. Trimming left V 1 base short and J 2 bases short, with 11 bases between. The CDR3 is made up of 15 amino acids. The CDR3, as DNA: TGTGCCAGCAGTTTATATCGGGGCCTACAAGAGACCCAGTACTTC. Its protein is CASSLYRGLQETQYF.

The chain carries TRBV2 and TRBJ2-3; the match to TRBD2 covers 9 bases. The CDR3 contains 15 residues. Looked up from germline, CDR1 is SNHLY and CDR2 is FYNNEI. The J segment lost 7 bases and the V segment lost 0 bases, leaving 5 bases of the junction unmatched. The CDR3 nucleotides are TGTGCCAGCAGTGAAGCGGGCGGGAGGGCGTATACGCAGTATTTT. Its protein product is CASSEAGGRAYTQYF.

The chain carries TRBV2 and TRBJ2-7; D remains ambiguous. The CDR3 loop spans 13 amino acids. CDR1 is SNHLY and CDR2 is FYNNEI in the germline V gene. V shed 4 bases and J shed 2 bases, with 9 bases lying between them. The CDR3 DNA follows: TGTGCCAGCAGTGGAACGTACACCTACGAGCAGTACTTC. It codes for CASSGTYTYEQYF.

The V and J genes are TRBV7-8 and TRBJ1-5; TRBD1 agrees at 7 bases. The junction had 5 bases not matched to a gene; V was cut back by 3 bases and J by 6 bases. The CDR3 runs 14 residues. Germline V gene lookup returns CDR1 SGHVS and CDR2 FQNEAQ. Written as DNA, the CDR3 is TGTGCCAGCAGCTTCAAGGGGGCGGGTCAGCCCCAGCATTTT. This gives the protein CASSFKGAGQPQHF.

This chain links TRBV9 with TRBJ2-3, with TRBD2 matching 8 bases. The CDR3 totals 16 residues. From germline, CDR1 is SGDLS and CDR2 YYNGEE. Trimming removed 3 bases from V and 6 bases from J; junction bases left unmatched: 12. The CDR3 region is CASSAQGGLAGDTQYF. CDR3 bases: TGTGCCAGCAGCGCCCAGGGAGGACTAGCAGGCGATACGCAGTATTTT. The whole variable domain, remainder taken from reference TRBV9 and TRBJ2-3, is DSGVTQTPKHLITATGQRVTLRCSPRSGDLSVYWYQQSLDQGLQFLIQYYNGEERAKGNILERFSAQQFPDLHSELNLSSLELGDSALYFCASSAQGGLAGDTQYFGPGTRLTVL.

This clone was recorded once. V and J are TRBV29-1 and TRBJ2-1; TRBD2 matches 14 bases. The CDR3 is made up of 17 amino acids. CDR1 SQVTM and CDR2 ANQGSEA come from the germline V gene. J gave up 1 base and V 6 bases, and 8 bases lay outside the gene matches. This CDR3 reads CSVGTSGSYGSYNEQFF. In DNA form, the CDR3 reads TGCAGCGTGGGGACTAGCGGGAGTTATGGGTCCTACAATGAGCAGTTCTTC.

V gene TRBV19 combines with J gene TRBJ2-2, with 8 bases identical to TRBD2. The CDR3 covers 14 residues. Germline V gene sequence: CDR1 LNHDA, CDR2 SQIVND (reference sequence). Trimming removed 10 bases from V and 0 bases from J; junction bases left unmatched: 4. CDR3 bases: TGTGCCACCCGGGGGGGTCCGAACACCGGGGAGCTGTTTTTT. Translation gives CATRGGPNTGELFF. The full variable domain, in which reference TRBV19 and TRBJ2-2 provide the parts outside the CDR3, is DGGITQSPKYLFRKEGQNVTLSCEQNLNHDAMYWYRQDPGQGLRLIYYSQIVNDFQKGDIAEGYSVSREKKESFPLTVTSAQKNPTAFYLCATRGGPNTGELFFGEGSRLTVL.

The CDR3 DNA is TGTGCCAGCAGTTACTCGTCCGGACCCCTCGAGCAGTACTTC. Protein product: CASSYSSGPLEQYF. This sequence joins TRBV6-5 and TRBJ2-7; D remains unclear. V lost 0 bases, J lost 6 bases, and 12 bases lay in between. The germline V gene has CDR1 MNHEY and CDR2 SVGAGI. The CDR3 is 14 residues long.

This rearrangement joins TRBV30 to TRBJ1-1, with unresolved D. The CDR3 length is 12 residues. Trimming removed 3 bases at V and 7 bases at J, with 12 bases between. CDR1 is GTSNPN, CDR2 SVGIG, per germline (reference sequence). The DNA for the CDR3 is TGTGCCTGGAGCATCGGGGAGGTTGAAGCTTTCTTT. Translating it yields CAWSIGEVEAFF.

The V and J genes are TRBV7-6 and TRBJ1-1, with D perhaps TRBD1 (6 bases). Germline CDR1 and CDR2: SGHVS and FNYEAQ. Trimming left V 1 base short and J 4 bases short, with 10 bases between. The CDR3 loop spans 14 amino acids. The CDR3 region is CASSLGTGSTEAFF. Here the CDR3 DNA reads TGTGCCAGCAGCTTAGGAACAGGGTCCACTGAAGCTTTCTTT.

The chain carries TRBV7-9 and TRBJ2-1, with 9 bases identical to TRBD2. The CDR3 is 16 amino acids. J was trimmed by 5 bases and V by 0 bases; bases with no gene match: 5. The germline V gene has CDR1 SEHNR and CDR2 FQNEAQ (reference sequence). The CDR3 region has the DNA TGTGCCAGCAGCTTAGCGGAAAGGACTAGCGACAATGAGCAGTTCTTC. Its translation: CASSLAERTSDNEQFF.

The V gene is TRBV9, the J gene TRBJ2-7, with 10 bases that match TRBD2. CDR1 and CDR2 (germline): SGDLS, YYNGEE. The CDR3 sequence is 15 residues long. V was pared by 4 bases and J by 2 bases, with 6 bases of the junction left unmatched. CDR3 loop: CASSPSGSGTYEQYF. In DNA, the CDR3 is TGTGCCAGCAGCCCTAGCGGGAGTGGAACCTACGAGCAGTACTTC. Full variable domain (rest looked up from reference TRBV9 and TRBJ2-7): DSGVTQTPKHLITATGQRVTLRCSPRSGDLSVYWYQQSLDQGLQFLIQYYNGEERAKGNILERFSAQQFPDLHSELNLSSLELGDSALYFCASSPSGSGTYEQYFGPGTRLTVT.

This chain uses TRBV6-5 with TRBJ2-6, with TRBD2 as a possible D gene (5 bases). The CDR3 consists of 15 residues. Trimming pared 4 bases from V and 6 bases from J, leaving 13 bases between. Looked up from germline, CDR1 is MNHEY and CDR2 is SVGAGI. The CDR3 region has the DNA TGTGCCAGCAGTTCCCTCGAGGGCGAGGCCAACGTCCTGACTTTC. It is translated as CASSSLEGEANVLTF.

The rearrangement joins TRBV30 to TRBJ1-1, with a tentative D call TRBD1 (5 bases). V was trimmed by 7 bases and J by 1 base, leaving 16 bases between them. CDR1 and CDR2 from the germline V gene are GTSNPN and SVGIG (reference sequence). The CDR3 sequence is 14 residues long. Here the CDR3 reads CALNGGVTNTEAFF. The CDR3 nucleotides read TGTGCCTTAAACGGGGGGGTGACGAACACTGAAGCTTTCTTT.

The V gene is TRBV7-9, the J gene TRBJ2-1; D is uncertain. With 6 bases removed from V and 8 bases from J, the gap between germline ends came to 11 bases. CDR3 size: 12 residues. CDR1 SEHNR and CDR2 FQNEAQ come from the germline V gene (reference sequence). CDR3: CASSFSLDEQFF. The CDR3 region has the DNA TGTGCCAGCAGTTTCTCCCTAGATGAGCAGTTCTTC.

This sequence joins TRBV28 and TRBJ1-5; D is ambiguous. V lost 5 bases to trimming and J lost 11 bases, with 10 bases between them. This CDR3 region has 11 residues. Germline CDR1 and CDR2: MDHEN and SYDVKM. This CDR3 is CASSLGETQHF. The CDR3 region has the DNA TGTGCCAGCAGTCTCGGCGAGACCCAGCATTTT.

The chain joins TRBV9 to TRBJ2-5, with D perhaps assigned TRBD1 or TRBD2 (5 bases each). V was cut by 0 bases and J by 4 bases, with 13 bases left in between. Per germline, CDR1 SGDLS and CDR2 YYNGEE. CDR3 size: 15 residues. The CDR3 DNA reads TGTGCCAGCAGCGTAGGGGGCGGGTCCCCAGAGACCCAGTACTTC. Encoded protein: CASSVGGGSPETQYF.

The chain combines TRBV28 with TRBJ2-3; 8 bases align to TRBD1. The CDR3 runs 13 residues. V lost 7 bases and J lost 4; bases outside the gene matches: 4. In germline, CDR1 is MDHEN, CDR2 SYDVKM. CDR3 nucleotides: TGTGCCAGCATTGGACAGGGCGCAGATACGCAGTATTTT. As protein: CASIGQGADTQYF.

This clone is medium-sized in the sample. The chain is built from TRBV28 and TRBJ1-1; 11 positions agree with TRBD1. CDR1 MDHEN and CDR2 SYDVKM come from the germline V gene. The trim removed 3 bases at V and 5 bases at J, leaving 2 bases unmatched. This CDR3 comprises 14 residues. CDR3 sequence (DNA): TGTGCCAGCAGTTTTCGGGACAGGGGGACTGAAGCTTTCTTT. Amino acids: CASSFRDRGTEAFF.

The chain joins TRBV28 to TRBJ1-6; the D gene is possibly TRBD1 (5 bases). Germline V gene lookup returns CDR1 MDHEN and CDR2 SYDVKM. There are 17 residues in the CDR3. V gave up 3 bases and J gave up 5 bases, with 17 bases separating them. CDR3 in DNA: TGTGCCAGCAGTTTGATTACCGTCGGGACGAATAATTCACCCCTCCACTTT. Amino acids: CASSLITVGTNNSPLHF.